A selection of T cell receptor beta chains follows, all from one sample in a study of neurological immune-mediated disorders. TCRdb ran MiXCR on the 5' RACE reads and lists one entry per CDR3 protein. The sample lists 80,000 to 95,000 distinct CDR3 sequences; roughly 3.3% were seen once. Specimen: PBMCs. The receptors shown here come from a woman in her forties or fifties with multiple sclerosis. The CDR3 runs from the conserved cysteine through the conserved F or W. Fields, in order: V gene, J gene, clone size, D gene, CDR3 DNA, CDR3 protein. The D gene is left open where the match is weak. Size tells how often a clone was seen (once, few, many) or the class of an expanded clone, and some rows leave it out.

v_call: TRBV12-3/TRBV12-4; j_call: TRBJ2-3; clone_size: many; d_call: .; cdr3_nt: TGTGCCAGCAGTTTAGGAGGATTTACTTACACAGATACGCAGTATTTT; cdr3_aa: CASSLGGFTYTDTQYF
v_call: TRBV20-1; j_call: TRBJ2-3; clone_size: many; d_call: TRBD2; cdr3_nt: TGCAGTGCTCTGAGCGGGGGGGGCCTCACAGATACGCAGTATTTT; cdr3_aa: CSALSGGGLTDTQYF
v_call: TRBV5-1; j_call: TRBJ2-7; clone_size: many; d_call: .; cdr3_nt: TGCGCCAGCGGGGGGGACAGCGGCTACGAGCAGTACTTC; cdr3_aa: CASGGDSGYEQYF
v_call: TRBV12-3/TRBV12-4; j_call: TRBJ2-5; clone_size: many; d_call: TRBD1; cdr3_nt: TGTGCCAGCAGTTTAATCCTGGGGACAGGGGAGTACTTC; cdr3_aa: CASSLILGTGEYF
v_call: TRBV6-6; j_call: TRBJ2-7; clone_size: few; d_call: TRBD1; cdr3_nt: TGTGCCAGCAGTCGACAGGGGATCTACGAGCAGTACTTC; cdr3_aa: CASSRQGIYEQYF
v_call: TRBV20-1; j_call: TRBJ2-1; clone_size: .; d_call: TRBD2; cdr3_nt: TGCAGTGCTAGAGCCCCGGGACTAGGCGACAATGAGCAGTTCTTC; cdr3_aa: CSARAPGLGDNEQFF
v_call: TRBV2; j_call: TRBJ2-6; clone_size: many; d_call: TRBD2; cdr3_nt: TGTGCCAGCAGTAGGGAGGGTGGAAGGTTCTCAGGGGCCAACGTCCTGACTTTC; cdr3_aa: CASSREGGRFSGANVLTF
v_call: TRBV15; j_call: TRBJ2-5; clone_size: many; d_call: TRBD2; cdr3_nt: TGTGCCACCAGCAGCCGGGGGGGCCCGGAGACCCAGTACTTC; cdr3_aa: CATSSRGGPETQYF
v_call: TRBV15; j_call: TRBJ2-5; clone_size: many; d_call: TRBD2; cdr3_nt: TGTGCCACCAGCAGAGATCAGCGGGGGGCCTCGGAGACCCAGTACTTC; cdr3_aa: CATSRDQRGASETQYF
v_call: TRBV6-5; j_call: TRBJ2-2; clone_size: many; d_call: .; cdr3_nt: TGTGCCAGCACCCCTGTGGGGGGCGCCAGGACCGGGGAGCTGTTTTTT; cdr3_aa: CASTPVGGARTGELFF
v_call: TRBV7-6; j_call: TRBJ2-2; clone_size: many; d_call: .; cdr3_nt: TGTGCCAGCAGCGTTGGCTCGGGGGCAGGCACCGGGGAGCTGTTTTTT; cdr3_aa: CASSVGSGAGTGELFF
v_call: TRBV28; j_call: TRBJ1-2; clone_size: many; d_call: .; cdr3_nt: TGTGCCAGCAGTGGTTTAGGTGGCTACACCTTC; cdr3_aa: CASSGLGGYTF
v_call: TRBV2; j_call: TRBJ2-5; clone_size: many; d_call: .; cdr3_nt: TGTGCCAGCACCCCCAGGGTGTTACAAGAGACCCAGTACTTC; cdr3_aa: CASTPRVLQETQYF
v_call: TRBV9; j_call: TRBJ2-1; clone_size: many; d_call: TRBD2; cdr3_nt: TGTGCCAGCAGCGTAGGGGGACTAGCGGGGGGTACGGGTGAGCAGTTCTTC; cdr3_aa: CASSVGGLAGGTGEQFF
v_call: TRBV20-1; j_call: TRBJ2-1; clone_size: many; d_call: .; cdr3_nt: TGCAGTGCTGGCCCCCTTGTGGGGAGAGGGGACAATGAGCAGTTCTTC; cdr3_aa: CSAGPLVGRGDNEQFF
v_call: TRBV7-9; j_call: TRBJ1-4; clone_size: .; d_call: .; cdr3_nt: TGTGCCAGCAGCCCTATCGAAAAACTGTTTTTT; cdr3_aa: CASSPIEKLFF
v_call: TRBV20-1; j_call: TRBJ1-1; clone_size: many; d_call: .; cdr3_nt: TGCAGTGCTAGGAGGGGCGCGTTAAACACTGAAGCTTTCTTT; cdr3_aa: CSARRGALNTEAFF
v_call: TRBV27; j_call: TRBJ2-2; clone_size: many; d_call: .; cdr3_nt: TGTGCCAGTGGGACAACGAACACCGGGGAGCTGTTTTTT; cdr3_aa: CASGTTNTGELFF
v_call: TRBV7-9; j_call: TRBJ1-2; clone_size: many; d_call: TRBD1; cdr3_nt: TGTGCCAGCAGCGGGGACAGGGCATCGTACGGCTATGGCTACACCTTC; cdr3_aa: CASSGDRASYGYGYTF
v_call: TRBV7-2; j_call: TRBJ1-1; clone_size: many; d_call: .; cdr3_nt: TGTGCCAGCAGCGGAGGTTTAAACACTGAAGCTTTCTTT; cdr3_aa: CASSGGLNTEAFF
v_call: TRBV6-5; j_call: TRBJ2-1; clone_size: many; d_call: TRBD2; cdr3_nt: TGTGCCAGCAGCTTAGCGGGGAGGTCCTACAATGAGCAGTTCTTC; cdr3_aa: CASSLAGRSYNEQFF
v_call: TRBV20-1; j_call: TRBJ2-1; clone_size: many; d_call: .; cdr3_nt: TGCAGTGCCGTCACTCTTGCGGGGGCATCCTACAATGAGCAGTTCTTC; cdr3_aa: CSAVTLAGASYNEQFF
v_call: TRBV6-6; j_call: TRBJ2-2; clone_size: many; d_call: .; cdr3_nt: TGTGCCAGCAGCGATCTGGGTCCTAACACCGGGGAGCTGTTTTTT; cdr3_aa: CASSDLGPNTGELFF
v_call: TRBV20-1; j_call: TRBJ2-2; clone_size: many; d_call: .; cdr3_nt: TGCAGTGCTAGAGATCCAGGCAGGGGAATCACCGGGGAGCTGTTTTTT; cdr3_aa: CSARDPGRGITGELFF
v_call: TRBV20-1; j_call: TRBJ2-1; clone_size: .; d_call: TRBD2; cdr3_nt: TGCAGTGCAACAACTAGCGGGGGGTACAATGAGCAGTTCTTC; cdr3_aa: CSATTSGGYNEQFF
v_call: TRBV5-1; j_call: TRBJ2-7; clone_size: many; d_call: .; cdr3_nt: TGCGCCAGCAGTCGGGACCGCAGCTACGAGCAGTACTTC; cdr3_aa: CASSRDRSYEQYF
v_call: TRBV2; j_call: TRBJ1-5; clone_size: many; d_call: TRBD1; cdr3_nt: TGTGCCAGCACCCTGACAGGGCGGAATCAGCCCCAGCATTTT; cdr3_aa: CASTLTGRNQPQHF
v_call: TRBV5-1; j_call: TRBJ2-3; clone_size: many; d_call: TRBD2; cdr3_nt: TGCGCCAGCAGCTTGGATGGACTAGCGAGCGATACGCAGTATTTT; cdr3_aa: CASSLDGLASDTQYF
v_call: TRBV5-1; j_call: TRBJ1-1; clone_size: many; d_call: .; cdr3_nt: TGCGCCAGCACCTGGGGGGGGGTCGACACTGAAGCTTTCTTT; cdr3_aa: CASTWGGVDTEAFF
v_call: TRBV12-3/TRBV12-4; j_call: TRBJ1-2; clone_size: many; d_call: TRBD1; cdr3_nt: TGTGCCAGCAACTTAGGGGGACAGAGTTATGGCTACACCTTC; cdr3_aa: CASNLGGQSYGYTF
v_call: TRBV20-1; j_call: TRBJ2-3; clone_size: many; d_call: TRBD2; cdr3_nt: TGCAGTGCTAGAAAAACACCCTTTAGCGGGGCCACAGATACGCAGTATTTT; cdr3_aa: CSARKTPFSGATDTQYF
v_call: TRBV5-1; j_call: TRBJ1-2; clone_size: .; d_call: TRBD1; cdr3_nt: TGCGCCAGCAGCTTAAACAGGGGAAACTATGGCTACACCTTC; cdr3_aa: CASSLNRGNYGYTF
v_call: TRBV6-1; j_call: TRBJ1-5; clone_size: many; d_call: .; cdr3_nt: TGTGCCAGCAGTGAATTGCGGGGGTTTCAGCCCCAGCATTTT; cdr3_aa: CASSELRGFQPQHF
v_call: TRBV29-1; j_call: TRBJ2-5; clone_size: many; d_call: TRBD2; cdr3_nt: TGCAGCGTTGAAAGTCGACTAGCGGGGATGTACCAAGAGACCCAGTACTTC; cdr3_aa: CSVESRLAGMYQETQYF
v_call: TRBV5-1; j_call: TRBJ1-5; clone_size: many; d_call: TRBD1; cdr3_nt: TGCGCCAGCAGCTTATCCGGGACAGAGGGTCAGCCCCAGCATTTT; cdr3_aa: CASSLSGTEGQPQHF
v_call: TRBV7-3; j_call: TRBJ1-1; clone_size: many; d_call: .; cdr3_nt: TGTGCCAGCAGCTACCGACCTGGCGACACTGAAGCTTTCTTT; cdr3_aa: CASSYRPGDTEAFF
v_call: TRBV20-1; j_call: TRBJ2-3; clone_size: many; d_call: TRBD2; cdr3_nt: TGCAGTGCTAGAGATTCAACTAGCGGGGGAATTTTCACAGATACGCAGTATTTT; cdr3_aa: CSARDSTSGGIFTDTQYF
v_call: TRBV7-2; j_call: TRBJ1-3; clone_size: once; d_call: .; cdr3_nt: TGTGCCAGCAGCTTAAGCAGAATCTCTGGAAAAAACATATATTTT; cdr3_aa: CASSLSRISGKNIYF
v_call: TRBV5-6; j_call: TRBJ2-7; clone_size: many; d_call: TRBD1; cdr3_nt: TGTGCCAGCAGCTTGCCCTGGGACAGTTTTACCTACGAGCAGTACTTC; cdr3_aa: CASSLPWDSFTYEQYF
v_call: TRBV5-1; j_call: TRBJ2-7; clone_size: many; d_call: .; cdr3_nt: TGCGCCAGCAGCTGGGGGGTGGGGTCCTACGAGCAGTACTTC; cdr3_aa: CASSWGVGSYEQYF